Listed below are T cell receptor beta chains from one sample, sequenced in a study of early T cells in non-severe SARS-CoV-2 infection. TCRdb ran MiXCR on the 5' RACE reads and lists one entry per CDR3 protein. The table shows 65,000 to 75,000 distinct CDR3 sequences, with less than 15% occurring only once. Source material: whole blood. These TCRs come from an adult who was a healthcare worker with PCR-confirmed SARS-CoV-2 infection or an uninfected control (not recorded which). Both conserved end residues are part of each CDR3. The order of the fields is J gene, clone size, D gene, V gene, CDR3 DNA, CDR3 protein. A D gene is named only where the DNA matches it firmly. A row's size may be missing; if present it is once, few, many or a size class.

TRBJ2-7 few - TRBV18 TGTGCCAGCTCGGGACTGGACTACGAGCAGTACTTC CASSGLDYEQYF
TRBJ2-7 many - TRBV6-6 TGTGCCAGCAGTTACCCATTGGCTGGGACGGTCTCCTACGAGCAGTACTTC CASSYPLAGTVSYEQYF
TRBJ1-3 many - TRBV7-2 TGTGCCAGCAGCTTAGTGGCAGCCAACTCTGGAAACACCATATATTTT CASSLVAANSGNTIYF
TRBJ2-1 many - TRBV4-2 TGTGCCAGCAGCCAGGGCCCCGGAGGGAGTGAGCAGTTCTTC CASSQGPGGSEQFF
TRBJ2-1 many - TRBV6-2/TRBV6-3 TGTGCCAGCAGCCGACTATACAATGAGCAGTTCTTC CASSRLYNEQFF
TRBJ2-1 - - TRBV6-2/TRBV6-3 TGTGCCAGCAGGGATTTTAATGAGCAGTTCTTC CASRDFNEQFF
TRBJ2-7 many TRBD2 TRBV18 TGTGCCAGCTCACCGACGGGGGGTCAGGAATACGAGCAGTACTTC CASSPTGGQEYEQYF
TRBJ2-2 - - TRBV6-6 TGTGCCAGCAACTCTAGGTCCGGGGAGCTGTTTTTT CASNSRSGELFF
TRBJ2-3 many TRBD2 TRBV2 TGTGCCAGCAGTCGTAGCGGGGGGACGGCGGATACGCAGTATTTT CASSRSGGTADTQYF
TRBJ1-2 - TRBD1 TRBV4-1 TGCGCCAGCAGCCCCCGGGCGACAGGGATCGGCTATGGCTACACCTTC CASSPRATGIGYGYTF
TRBJ1-1 many - TRBV9 TGTGCCAGCAGCCCTCAAGGACGAGCCGACACTGAAGCTTTCTTT CASSPQGRADTEAFF
TRBJ2-3 few TRBD2 TRBV7-2 TGTGCCAGCAGTCCTAGCGGGACCCCCGGCACAGATACGCAGTATTTT CASSPSGTPGTDTQYF
TRBJ2-1 once - TRBV7-9 TGTGCCAGCACTTGGGGGACATACTACAATGAGCAGTTCTTC CASTWGTYYNEQFF
TRBJ2-3 - - TRBV10-3 TGTGCCATCAGGAGGGCGGATACGCAGTATTTT CAIRRADTQYF
TRBJ1-1 - - TRBV5-6 TGTGCCAGCAGCCACTCACTAGAAGGGGCTTTCTTT CASSHSLEGAFF
TRBJ2-7 few - TRBV11-1 TGTGCCAGCAGCTTAGCGGCGGGGACCCTCTACGAGCAGTACTTC CASSLAAGTLYEQYF
TRBJ1-5 - TRBD1 TRBV6-2/TRBV6-3 TGTGCCAGCAGTTACACAGGGGATCAGCCCCAGCATTTT CASSYTGDQPQHF
TRBJ2-7 few - TRBV20-1 TGCAGTGCTAGATCCAGGACCGGGACGGATTACTACGAGCAGTACTTC CSARSRTGTDYYEQYF
TRBJ2-5 many TRBD1 TRBV24-1 TGTGCCACCAGTGATTTCCCGGAAGGGGGCTTTGGGACCCAGTACTTC CATSDFPEGGFGTQYF
TRBJ2-5 few - TRBV7-8 TGTGCCAGCAGCTTAGGGGACGAACAAGAGACCCAGTACTTC CASSLGDEQETQYF
TRBJ2-2 many - TRBV12-3/TRBV12-4 TGTGCCAGCAGCCAGGGGACCGGGGAGCTGTTTTTT CASSQGTGELFF
TRBJ2-2 many TRBD1 TRBV25-1 TGTGCCAGCAGTGGGACAGGGGACACCGGGGAGCTGTTTTTT CASSGTGDTGELFF
TRBJ2-7 few TRBD1 TRBV4-1 TGCGCCAGCAGCCCCGGGACAGGGGGTCCGTCAGAGCAGTACTTC CASSPGTGGPSEQYF
TRBJ2-5 many TRBD1 TRBV11-2 TGTGCCAGCAGCTTAGGACAGGGAAAAGAGACCCAGTACTTC CASSLGQGKETQYF
TRBJ2-5 - - TRBV3-1 TGTGCCAGCAGCCAAGGAGGGGCGGATGAGACCCAGTACTTC CASSQGGADETQYF
TRBJ2-5 many TRBD2 TRBV4-1 TGCGCCAGCAGCTCCGGGACTAGGAGCGGTGAGACCCAGTACTTC CASSSGTRSGETQYF
TRBJ2-1 few TRBD1 TRBV4-2 TGTGCCAGCAGCCAAGATCCCGGGACAGTATACAATGAGCAGTTCTTC CASSQDPGTVYNEQFF
TRBJ1-1 many - TRBV18 TGTGCCAGCTCACCGCTCTCCGGGGTAGCCTCCTTTGAAGCTTTCTTT CASSPLSGVASFEAFF
TRBJ2-7 many - TRBV6-2/TRBV6-3 TGTGCCAGCAGTTACTTATACGAGCAGTACTTC CASSYLYEQYF
TRBJ1-3 many - TRBV10-3 TGTGCCATCAGTGAAGGGTTTACTGGAAACACCATATATTTT CAISEGFTGNTIYF
TRBJ2-3 many - TRBV5-1 TGCGCCAGCAGCTCTAGGAGAAGAGATACGCAGTATTTT CASSSRRRDTQYF
TRBJ2-7 many TRBD1 TRBV9 TGTGCCACCCGGGACAGATCCTACGAGCAGTACTTC CATRDRSYEQYF
TRBJ1-3 few - TRBV10-3 TGTGCCATCAGTGAGTCCGGGGAAGGAAACACCATATATTTT CAISESGEGNTIYF
TRBJ2-3 many - TRBV7-9 TGTGCCAGCAGCTGGGAGAGCTCAGATACGCAGTATTTT CASSWESSDTQYF
TRBJ2-1 many - TRBV5-5 TGTGCCAGCAGCTTAGGCGGAAGCTCCTACAATGAGCAGTTCTTC CASSLGGSSYNEQFF
TRBJ2-3 - - TRBV13 TGTGCCAGCAGCGACACGAGCCCCGATACGCAGTATTTT CASSDTSPDTQYF
TRBJ2-3 - - TRBV5-4 TGTGCCAGCAGTAATGACCCACAGGGAGATACGCAGTATTTT CASSNDPQGDTQYF
TRBJ1-5 medium-sized - TRBV6-1 TGTGCCAGCAGTGAATTTGGAGTCGGTAATCAGCCCCAGCATTTT CASSEFGVGNQPQHF
TRBJ2-5 - TRBD1 TRBV25-1 TGTGCCAGCAGTGCCCGGACAGGTTTCCAAGAGACCCAGTACTTC CASSARTGFQETQYF
TRBJ2-1 many TRBD1 TRBV5-5 TGTGCCAGCAGCGCCGGGACAGGGTATAATGAGCAGTTCTTC CASSAGTGYNEQFF
TRBJ2-7 few - TRBV7-9 TGTGCCAGCAGCCCCCTCTACGAGCAGTACTTC CASSPLYEQYF
TRBJ2-6 many - TRBV7-6 TGTGCCAGCAGCTTAGTAGGGGGCTCTGGGGCCAACGTCCTGACTTTC CASSLVGGSGANVLTF
TRBJ1-2 many TRBD1 TRBV7-9 TGTGCCAGCATCCAGACAGGGATCTATGGCTACACCTTC CASIQTGIYGYTF
TRBJ2-5 - - TRBV20-1 TGCAGTGCTAGTGGGTCGGAGACCCAGTACTTC CSASGSETQYF
TRBJ2-3 few - TRBV3-2 TGTGCCAGCAGCCTACCACTAGCGGGAGTTGGAGATACGCAGTATTTT CASSLPLAGVGDTQYF
TRBJ2-6 few - TRBV9 TGTGCCAGCACCCGGGGTGGCGCTGGGGCCAACGTCCTGACTTTC CASTRGGAGANVLTF